A selection of T cell receptor beta chains follows, all from one sample in a study of type 1 regulatory T cells. From the reads, TCRdb called clonotypes with MiXCR, one entry per CDR3 protein. The data show 6,200 or so distinct CDR3 sequences, 30% to 40% seen once. No antigen has been assigned to these receptors. The sample consisted of cultured type 1 regulatory T (Tr1) cells, either the whole culture or a sorted fraction (not recorded which). The receptors come from a human donor in good health. Both conserved end residues are part of each CDR3. Fields, in order: clone size, V gene, CDR3 protein. Some rows have no size entry. The others give once, few or many, or a class for an expanded clone.

NA TRBV18 CASSPLAGGPDEQYF
few TRBV7-2 CASSSPGLATYNEQFF
NA TRBV5-4 CASSLAGAAGNTIYF
NA TRBV18 CASSPDGTGPYGQYF
many TRBV6-6 CASSPDRLQAHGYTF
few TRBV6-1 CASRIAGGNYNEQFF
few TRBV10-3 CAISRQQETQYF
few TRBV7-2 CASSFDRGNTGELFF
NA TRBV23-1 CASSQTQFRPYNEQFF
NA TRBV19 CASSPRQGTWNQPQHF
NA TRBV6-4 CASRELAGLLNTGELFF
medium-sized TRBV3-1 CASSPPTSVEQFF
NA TRBV6-1 CASGGIYEQYF
NA TRBV5-4 CVSSVGDGRGSTDTQYF
NA TRBV2 CASRPTGPLNEKLFF
few TRBV20-1 CSARAGWGNQPQHF
medium-sized TRBV24-1 CATMENDNEQFF
NA TRBV18 CASSSDRTTEAFF
once TRBV7-3 CATAASIAGTDTQYF
once TRBV5-6 CASSLGIWSYNEQFF
NA TRBV27 CATSSGGVYNSPLHF
NA TRBV7-9 CASSLVWLAGEKADTQYF
NA TRBV6-5 CASQAAGTPSSEQYF
NA TRBV5-1 CASSPLAGSSYEQYF
NA TRBV10-2 CASSEVQGDGYTF
NA TRBV7-9 CASRGVTGGDTEAFF
medium-sized TRBV27 CASRGNVGLAGF
many TRBV2 CADTPGWGTEAFF
many TRBV6-5 CASRGQSLYEQYF
few TRBV7-2 CASSLTGNYNEQFF
many TRBV7-2 CASSLVGGGYGYTF